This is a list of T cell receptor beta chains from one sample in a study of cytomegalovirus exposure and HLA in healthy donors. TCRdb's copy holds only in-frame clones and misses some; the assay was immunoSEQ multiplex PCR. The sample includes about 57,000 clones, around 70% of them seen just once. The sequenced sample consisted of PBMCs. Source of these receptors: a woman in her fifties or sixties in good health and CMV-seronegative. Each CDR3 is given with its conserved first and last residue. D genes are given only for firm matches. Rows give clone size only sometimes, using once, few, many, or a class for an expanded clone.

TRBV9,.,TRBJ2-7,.,TGTGCCAGCAGCGGGGGGCCGGGGTACTCCTACGAGCAGTACTTC,CASSGGPGYSYEQYF
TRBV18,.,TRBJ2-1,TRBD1,TGTGCCAGCTCATCGGACAGGGCCTCCTACAATGAGCAGTTCTTC,CASSSDRASYNEQFF
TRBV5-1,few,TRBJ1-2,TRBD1,TGCGCCAGCAGCTTCACAGGGGGAGCTAACTATGGCTACACCTTC,CASSFTGGANYGYTF
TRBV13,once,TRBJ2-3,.,TGTGCCAGCAGGCCAGAGACAGCAGATACGCAGTATTTT,CASRPETADTQYF
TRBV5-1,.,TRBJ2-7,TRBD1,TGCGCCAGCAGCTTTGGGACAGGGGCAAGTTTGGACGAGCAGTACTTC,CASSFGTGASLDEQYF
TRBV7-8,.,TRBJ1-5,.,TGTGCCAGCAGCTTAATGTATAGCAATCAGCCCCAGCATTTT,CASSLMYSNQPQHF
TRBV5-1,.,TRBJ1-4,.,TGCGCCAGCAGCATCAGGGGTTCGGAAAAACTGTTTTTT,CASSIRGSEKLFF
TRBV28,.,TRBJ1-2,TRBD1,TGTGCCAGCAACCCCCACAGGGGGCTCGTCTATGGCTACACCTTC,CASNPHRGLVYGYTF
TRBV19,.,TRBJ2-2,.,TGTGCCAGTATTAGCCCTGGCAGGGAGCTGTTTTTT,CASISPGRELFF
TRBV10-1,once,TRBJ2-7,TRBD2,TGCGCCAGCAGCGAGACTAGCGGGCCCTACGAGCAGTACTTC,CASSETSGPYEQYF
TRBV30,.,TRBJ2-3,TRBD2,TGTGCCTGGAGCGTTTCCAGGACTAGCGGTGGCACAGATACGCAGTATTTT,CAWSVSRTSGGTDTQYF
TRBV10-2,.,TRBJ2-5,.,TGCGCCAGCACCCCGACAGTCCAAGAGACCCAGTACTTC,CASTPTVQETQYF
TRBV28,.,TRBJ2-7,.,TGTGCCAGCAGCTCCCCTCAGGGGGCTGGGAGGGCCTACGAGCAGTACTTC,CASSSPQGAGRAYEQYF
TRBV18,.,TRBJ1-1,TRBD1,TGTGCCAGCTCAGAGAGGGGGCTCACTGAAGCTTTCTTT,CASSERGLTEAFF
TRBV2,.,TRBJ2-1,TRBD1,TGTGCCAGCAGACCCGGGACAGCTACCTACAATGAGCAGTTCTTC,CASRPGTATYNEQFF
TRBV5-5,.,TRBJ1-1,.,TGTGCCAGCAACTACTTAACTGAAGCTTTCTTT,CASNYLTEAFF
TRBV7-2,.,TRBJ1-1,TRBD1,TGTGCCAGCAGCTTCCAGGGACAGGGCACTGAAGCTTTCTTT,CASSFQGQGTEAFF
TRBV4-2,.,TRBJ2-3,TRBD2,TGTGCCAGCAGCCAAGGGACTAGCAGAGATACGCAGTATTTT,CASSQGTSRDTQYF
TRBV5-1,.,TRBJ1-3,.,TGCGCCAGCAGCTTGGCCTACAGCGGTAGCTCTGGAAACACCATATATTTT,CASSLAYSGSSGNTIYF
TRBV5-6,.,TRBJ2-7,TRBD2,TGTGCCAGCTGGGCTAGCGGGAGGATAGCCCATTACGAGCAGTACTTC,CASWASGRIAHYEQYF
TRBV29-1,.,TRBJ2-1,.,TGCAGCGTTATAGTGTATGAGCAGTTCTTC,CSVIVYEQFF
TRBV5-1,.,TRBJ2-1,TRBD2,TGCGCCAGCAGTATGGGGGGGTCCTACAATGAGCAGTTCTTC,CASSMGGSYNEQFF
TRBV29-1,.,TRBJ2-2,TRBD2,TGCAGCGTTCGATTAGCGGGAGCGGGGACCGGGGAGCTGTTTTTT,CSVRLAGAGTGELFF
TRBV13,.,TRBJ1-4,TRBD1,TGTGCCAGCAGCAAACGGACAGGGGGGACTAATGAAAAACTGTTTTTT,CASSKRTGGTNEKLFF
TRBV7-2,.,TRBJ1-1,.,TGTGCCAGCAGCCCGGCACGACTCGGAGCTGAAGCTTTCTTT,CASSPARLGAEAFF
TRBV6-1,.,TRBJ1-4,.,TGTGCCAGCAGTGAAAGGGGAGGGTTTGGTGAAAAACTGTTTTTT,CASSERGGFGEKLFF
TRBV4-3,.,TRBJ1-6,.,TGCGCCAGCAGCCAAGGACTAATGGGGGGCTCCTATAATTCACCCCTCCACTTT,CASSQGLMGGSYNSPLHF
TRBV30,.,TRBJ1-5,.,TGTGCCTGGAGCGTACAGGGTATTGAGCCCCAGCATTTT,CAWSVQGIEPQHF
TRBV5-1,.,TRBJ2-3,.,TGCGCCAGCACTCTCCCAGGGGCAGATACGCAGTATTTT,CASTLPGADTQYF
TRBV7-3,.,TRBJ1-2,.,TGTGCCAGCAGCTCCTCCGGGCCTGGAGGTGGCTACACCTTC,CASSSSGPGGGYTF
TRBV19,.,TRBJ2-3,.,TGTGCCAGTAGTATGGGGGCCCTTGGGAGCACCACAGATACGCAGTATTTT,CASSMGALGSTTDTQYF
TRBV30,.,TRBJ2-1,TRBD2,TGTGCCTGGAGAGGTAGCGGGAGTCCGTACAATGAGCAGTTCTTC,CAWRGSGSPYNEQFF
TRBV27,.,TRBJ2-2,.,TGTGCCAGCACGACCTTTGCGGGGAACACCGGGGAGCTGTTTTTT,CASTTFAGNTGELFF
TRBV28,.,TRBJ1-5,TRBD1,TGTGCCAGCACCGTAGACAGGGGTGGGTATCAGCCCCAGCATTTT,CASTVDRGGYQPQHF
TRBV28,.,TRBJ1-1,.,TGTGCCAGCAAACCCACTCCCGGGACACCCGAGGGGGACTTT,CASKPTPGTPEGDF
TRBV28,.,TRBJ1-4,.,TGTGCCAGCAGTTTTTGGCCAAGTGGGGCAGGCAATGAAAAACTGTTTTTT,CASSFWPSGAGNEKLFF
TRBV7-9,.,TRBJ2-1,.,TGTGCCAGCAGCTTGGACGGTTGGGGGCCGGGCGAGCAGTTCTTC,CASSLDGWGPGEQFF
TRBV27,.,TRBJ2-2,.,TGTGCCAGCAGTTGGGGGCAGGGCCCCTCCGGGGAGCTGTTTTTT,CASSWGQGPSGELFF
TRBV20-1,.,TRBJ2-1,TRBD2,TGCAGTGCCCCGAAGCGGGGTGAGCAGTTCTTC,CSAPKRGEQFF
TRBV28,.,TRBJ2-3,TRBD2,TGTGCCAGCATCCTAGCGGGCACAGATACGCAGTATTTT,CASILAGTDTQYF
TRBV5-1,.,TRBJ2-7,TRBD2,TGCGCCAGCAGCTCAGGACTAGCGGGAGGGTCCGAGCAGTACTTC,CASSSGLAGGSEQYF
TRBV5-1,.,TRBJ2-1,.,TGCGCCAGCAGCTTAAGACAGGCAGAAGGGGAGTTCTTC,CASSLRQAEGEFF
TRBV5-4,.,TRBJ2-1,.,TGTGCCAGCAGCTTGGTGGACTCTGAGCAGTTCTTC,CASSLVDSEQFF
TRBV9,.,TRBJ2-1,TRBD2,TGTGCCAGCAGCCCCCGCCAGCGGGGGCCGATCAATGAGCAGTTCTTC,CASSPRQRGPINEQFF
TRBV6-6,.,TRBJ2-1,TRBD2,TGTGCCACCCGGGGATCGGCGGGAGGGCCCGGTGAGCAGTTCTTC,CATRGSAGGPGEQFF
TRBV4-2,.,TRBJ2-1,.,TGTGCCAGCAGCCAAGAGGGGGGTTATTCCTACAATGAGCAGTTCTTC,CASSQEGGYSYNEQFF
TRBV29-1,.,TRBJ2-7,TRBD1,TGCAGCGTTGGGGGACAGTCGAGCTCCTACGAGCAGTACTTC,CSVGGQSSSYEQYF
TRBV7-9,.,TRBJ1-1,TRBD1,TGTGCCAGCAGCCCCATCGGACAGGGCACTGAAGCTTTCTTT,CASSPIGQGTEAFF
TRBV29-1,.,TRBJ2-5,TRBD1,TGCAGCGCTTCGGGACAGGGGGAAGAGACCCAGTACTTC,CSASGQGEETQYF